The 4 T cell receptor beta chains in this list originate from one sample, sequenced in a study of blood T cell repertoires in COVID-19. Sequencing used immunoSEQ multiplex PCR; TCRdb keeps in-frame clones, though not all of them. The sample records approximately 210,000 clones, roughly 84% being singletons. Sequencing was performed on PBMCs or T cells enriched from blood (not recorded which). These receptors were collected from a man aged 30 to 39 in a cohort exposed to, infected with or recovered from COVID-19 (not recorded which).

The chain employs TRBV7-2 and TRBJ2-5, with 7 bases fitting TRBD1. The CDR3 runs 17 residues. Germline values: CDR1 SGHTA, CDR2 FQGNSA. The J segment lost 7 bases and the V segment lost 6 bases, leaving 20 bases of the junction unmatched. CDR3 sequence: CASRDQTGIELQGTQYF. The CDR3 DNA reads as TGTGCCAGCAGAGATCAGACAGGGATTGAATTGCAGGGGACCCAGTACTTC.

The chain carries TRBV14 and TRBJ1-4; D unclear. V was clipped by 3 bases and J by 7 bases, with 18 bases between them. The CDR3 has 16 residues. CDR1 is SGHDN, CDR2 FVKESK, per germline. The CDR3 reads CASSHFSGVLSEKLFF. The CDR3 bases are TGTGCCAGCAGCCATTTCTCCGGGGTTCTTTCTGAAAAACTGTTTTTT.

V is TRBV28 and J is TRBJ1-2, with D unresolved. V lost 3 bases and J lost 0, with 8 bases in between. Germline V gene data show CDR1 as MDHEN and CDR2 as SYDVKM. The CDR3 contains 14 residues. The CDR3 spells CASSFGATNYGYTF. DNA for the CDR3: TGTGCCAGCAGTTTTGGAGCCACTAACTATGGCTACACCTTC.

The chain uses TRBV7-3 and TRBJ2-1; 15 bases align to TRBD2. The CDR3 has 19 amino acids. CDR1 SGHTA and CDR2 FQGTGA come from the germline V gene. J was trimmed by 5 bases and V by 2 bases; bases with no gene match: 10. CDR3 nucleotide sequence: TGTGCCAGCAGCTTAGCCCCCGGGACTAGCGGGAGGCAACACAATGAGCAGTTCTTC. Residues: CASSLAPGTSGRQHNEQFF.